The 16 T cell receptor beta chains in this list originate from one sample, sequenced in a study of human T cells and chemical hapten exposure. The authors' total RNA extraction used unfractionated whole blood. TCRdb processed the 5' RACE reads anew with MiXCR; each CDR3 protein has one entry. The sample includes 95,000 to 120,000 distinct CDR3 sequences, 15% to 20% seen only once; the top ten take around 2.8%. These receptors came from a human donor in good health.

This clonotype has only a few counts. The chain recombines TRBV5-1 with TRBJ1-3; 10 bases are a match to TRBD1. Germline V gives CDR1 SGHRS, CDR2 YFSETQ. This CDR3 is built from 18 residues. V lost 4 bases, J lost 2 bases, and 12 bases stayed unmatched. For the CDR3, the DNA is TGCGCCAGCAGCAGAACAATACCTGGACAGGGGGCTGGAAACACCATATATTTT. It yields the protein CASSRTIPGQGAGNTIYF.

This clonotype has just a few counts. This chain connects TRBV7-2 to TRBJ2-3; D tentatively reads TRBD1 or TRBD2 (7 bases each). The CDR3 runs to 14 residues. The germline CDR1 and CDR2 sequences are SGHTA and FQGNSA. V lost 8 bases and J lost 0, with 12 bases in between. The CDR3 DNA reads as TGTGCCAGCCTCAGGGGGGGCAGCACAGATACGCAGTATTTT. As protein: CASLRGGSTDTQYF.

The chain employs TRBV10-1 and TRBJ2-1; TRBD2 matches at 10 bases. Germline-derived CDR1 and CDR2 are WNHNN and SYGVQD (reference sequence). V shed 3 bases and J 9 bases; nucleotides not matched to a gene: 14. This CDR3 contains 17 residues. The CDR3 loop is CASSDGGASGRGTEQFF. CDR3 coding DNA: TGCGCCAGCAGTGATGGGGGGGCTAGCGGGAGAGGAACTGAGCAGTTCTTC.

This chain uses TRBV24-1 with TRBJ1-1; no clear D gene. CDR1 and CDR2 from the germline V gene are KGHDR and SFDVKD. The CDR3 totals 11 residues. V lost 5 bases to trimming and J lost 9 bases, with 9 bases between them. CDR3 nucleotides: TGTGCCACCAGTGGGGGAAGGCAAGCTTTCTTT. The encoded protein is CATSGGRQAFF.

The rearrangement uses TRBV7-9 and TRBJ2-1; 8 nucleotides agree with TRBD2. The CDR3 is 13 amino acids. In germline, CDR1 is SEHNR, CDR2 FQNEAQ (reference sequence). Trimming at V came to 8 bases and at J to 8 bases, leaving 8 bases not matched to a gene. CDR3 bases: TGTGCCAGCGGAAAAGCGGGAGCGGATGAGCAGTTCTTC. Amino acids: CASGKAGADEQFF.

Only a few counts were recorded for this clonotype. This chain uses TRBV28 with TRBJ2-1, with TRBD2 as a possible D gene (5 bases). The V end was cut by 5 bases, the J end by 5 bases, with 16 bases between. Germline loops: CDR1 MDHEN, CDR2 SYDVKM. This CDR3 comprises 15 residues. DNA of the CDR3: TGTGCCAGCAGTCCGAGGGTCCGGCGGGACAATGAGCAGTTCTTC. Amino acid sequence: CASSPRVRRDNEQFF.

The CDR3 region is CASSPENSGANVLTF. The CDR3 DNA sequence: TGCGCCAGCAGCCCAGAGAACTCTGGGGCCAACGTCCTGACTTTC. This chain connects TRBV23-1 to TRBJ2-6; D gene uncertain. TRBV23-1 is filed as an ORF, its function uncertain. The CDR3 is 15 residues long. V lost 6 bases and J 0 bases, leaving 9 bases between the germline ends.

This clonotype was seen more than once but under ten times. V is TRBV12-3 or TRBV12-4 and J is TRBJ2-3; D possibly corresponds to TRBD2 (6 bases). Trimming took 3 bases from V and 0 from J, leaving 16 bases between them. The CDR3 has 17 amino acids. CDR3 nucleotides: TGTGCCAGCAGTTTGGGACGGGGGAGTACTAGCACAGATACGCAGTATTTT. Amino acids: CASSLGRGSTSTDTQYF.

This clonotype came up many times. The rearrangement uses TRBV9 and TRBJ1-1; D call uncertain. The germline V gene has CDR1 SGDLS and CDR2 YYNGEE. V was cut by 6 bases and J by 6 bases, with 0 bases left in between. CDR3 length equals 8 residues. The CDR3 DNA sequence: TGTGCCAGCACTGAAGCTTTCTTT. Translated, it gives CASTEAFF.

The rearrangement uses TRBV20-1 and TRBJ2-7; 7 bases are shared with TRBD2. The CDR3 has 11 amino acids. Germline CDR1 and CDR2: DFQATT and SNEGSKA (reference sequence). V was pared by 6 bases and J by 3 bases, with 2 bases of the junction left unmatched. CDR3 bases: TGCAGTGCGGGCGGGGGCTACGAGCAGTACTTC. This sequence encodes CSAGGGYEQYF.

This clonotype was detected a few times. CDR3 amino acids: CASRGTGANVLTF. The CDR3 DNA sequence: TGTGCCAGCAGGGGAACTGGGGCCAACGTCCTGACTTTC. The chain has TRBV12-3 or TRBV12-4 and TRBJ2-6; D is unclear. This CDR3 is built from 13 residues. With 6 bases removed from V and 2 bases from J, the gap between germline ends came to 5 bases.

This clonotype was counted only a few times. This chain joins TRBV4-1 and TRBJ2-7; TRBD2 agrees at 11 bases. Germline CDR1 MGHRA, CDR2 YSYEKL. With V trimmed by 8 bases and J by 4 bases, 10 bases remained unmatched. The CDR3 is 15 amino acids. The CDR3 DNA sequence: TGCGCCAGCGGGCGACGACTAGCGGGATCTTACGAGCAGTACTTC. It codes for CASGRRLAGSYEQYF.

This clonotype was found a few times. The V call is TRBV12-3 or TRBV12-4, the J call TRBJ2-7; TRBD1 aligns across 10 bases. The junction had 10 bases not matched to a gene; V was cut back by 0 bases and J by 5 bases. CDR3 length: 17 residues. CDR3 sequence reads: CASSLAEGQGFRNEQYF. Here the CDR3 DNA reads TGTGCCAGCAGTTTAGCCGAGGGACAGGGGTTTAGGAACGAGCAGTACTTC.

This clonotype was detected a few times. The chain couples TRBV18 to TRBJ2-7; D is perhaps TRBD2 (5 bases). The germline gives CDR1 KGHSH, CDR2 LQKENI. CDR3 length equals 16 residues. Trimming stripped 6 bases from V and 7 bases from J, with 25 bases between. The chain's CDR3 is CASSQLRATGNEEQYF. The CDR3 DNA follows: TGTGCCAGCTCCCAACTAAGAGCTACGGGGAATGAGGAGCAGTACTTC. The variable domain in full, with the rest retrieved from reference TRBV18 and TRBJ2-7, is NAGVMQNPRHLVRRRGQEARLRCSPMKGHSHVYWYRQLPEEGLKFMVYLQKENIIDESGMPKERFSAEFPKEGPSILRIQQVVRGDSAAYFCASSQLRATGNEEQYFGPGTRLTVT.

The rearrangement uses TRBV2 and TRBJ2-2; TRBD2 matches at 12 bases. Per the germline V gene, CDR1 is SNHLY and CDR2 is FYNNEI. V shed 9 bases and J 0 bases; nucleotides not matched to a gene: 8. CDR3 length equals 17 residues. The CDR3 DNA reads TGTGCCAGTAGACGGGGACTAGCGGGTTCGAACACCGGGGAGCTGTTTTTT. Its translation: CASRRGLAGSNTGELFF.

In this sample, this clonotype turned up a few times. The chain carries TRBV10-1 and TRBJ2-3; TRBD2 matches at 9 bases. CDR1 is WNHNN, CDR2 SYGVQD, per germline (reference sequence). V was pared by 5 bases and J by 5 bases, with 8 bases of the junction left unmatched. The CDR3 spans 15 residues. The CDR3 region is CASSPREGRKDTQYF. Here the CDR3 DNA reads TGCGCCAGCAGTCCGCGGGAGGGCCGGAAAGATACGCAGTATTTT.